Below are 20 T cell receptor beta chains sequenced from a single sample in a study of CD8+CD57+ T cells in acquired aplastic anemia. Genomic DNA was employed as the template in profiling TCR beta VDJ and CDR3. From the reads, TCRdb called clonotypes with MiXCR, one entry per CDR3 protein. Of around 430,000 distinct CDR3 sequences in the sample, around a third were seen once. Patients sequenced had flow cytometry evidence of CD8+CD57+ cell expansion. Sequencing used sorted CD4+, CD8+, or CD8+CD57+ T cells (not recorded which) from PBMCs. The origin of the receptors is a human donor with aplastic anemia.

This clonotype was observed a handful of times. At one end, the junction sequence differs from germline, possibly due to a read error. The chain carries TRBV10-3 and TRBJ1-1, with 8 bases fitting TRBD1. Looked up from germline, CDR1 is ENHRY and CDR2 is SYGVKD. The CDR3 contains 13 residues. CDR3 sequence (DNA): TGTGCCAGCAGTCCAGGGGGCGAGGTCACTCCTTTCTTT. Encoded protein: CASSPGGEVTPFF.

This clonotype was detected many times. J is TRBJ1-2 and V is TRBV20-1, with no clear D. The germline V gene encodes CDR1 DFQATT and CDR2 SNEGSKA (reference sequence). Deletions cut 2 bases from V and 4 bases from J, with 8 bases between. The CDR3 sequence is 12 residues long. The CDR3 reads CSARSRTYGYTF. In DNA form, the CDR3 reads TGCAGTGCTAGATCTCGCACCTATGGCTACACCTTC.

This sequence joins TRBV4-2 and TRBJ1-1, with D possibly being TRBD1 (5 bases). This CDR3 spans 14 amino acids. Germline V gene data show CDR1 as LGHNA and CDR2 as YNFKEQ. V gave up 4 bases and J gave up 1 base, with 10 bases separating them. CDR3 loop: CASSRDERNTEAFF. The CDR3, as DNA: TGTGCCAGCAGCCGGGACGAGAGGAACACTGAAGCTTTCTTT.

The chain joins TRBV19 to TRBJ1-2; 9 bases fit TRBD1. CDR3 size: 14 residues. Germline V gives CDR1 LNHDA, CDR2 SQIVND (reference sequence). After removal of 5 bases from V and 7 bases from J, the junction contained 8 bases not matched to a gene. The CDR3, as DNA: TGTGCCAGTAGTCCGGGACAGGGAGTCCGTGGCTACACCTTC. Its translation is CASSPGQGVRGYTF.

The rearrangement joins TRBV11-2 to TRBJ2-1; 9 positions agree with TRBD2. The V and J ends lost 2 bases and 4 bases, in that order; junction bases with no gene match: 6. CDR3 size: 16 residues. Germline V gene data show CDR1 as SGHAT and CDR2 as FQNNGV. The CDR3 DNA reads as TGTGCCAGCAGCTTACTTGGACTAGCGATATACAATGAGCAGTTCTTC. Encoded protein: CASSLLGLAIYNEQFF.

The J gene is TRBJ1-2, the V gene TRBV5-1; the D gene is possibly TRBD1 (5 bases). CDR3 length: 16 residues. V lost 4 bases, J lost 3 bases, and 19 bases lay in between. The germline gives CDR1 SGHRS, CDR2 YFSETQ. The CDR3 nucleotides read TGCGCCAGCAGCCTCAGATATGACAGATCTTACTATGGCTACACCTTC. This gives the protein CASSLRYDRSYYGYTF.

In this sample, this clonotype turned up a few times. V gene TRBV19 combines with J gene TRBJ2-3; D is ambiguous. Germline V gives CDR1 LNHDA, CDR2 SQIVND (reference sequence). V gave up 1 base and J gave up 2 bases, with 4 bases separating them. This CDR3 has 13 residues. The CDR3 here is CASSIGHTDTQYF. In nucleotides, the CDR3 is TGTGCCAGTAGTATAGGCCACACAGATACGCAGTATTTT.

This chain connects TRBV27 to TRBJ2-3, with TRBD1 as a possible D gene (6 bases). Germline V CDR1 and CDR2: MNHEY, SMNVEV (reference sequence). The CDR3 consists of 15 residues. V was pared by 6 bases and J by 0 bases, with 13 bases between. The CDR3 sequence: CASRSGQASTDTQYF. CDR3 sequence (DNA): TGTGCCAGCAGATCGGGACAAGCTAGCACAGATACGCAGTATTTT.

This clonotype was seen many times. In DNA, the CDR3 is TGTGCCAGCAGCGTAGGAAACACAAACTATGGCTACACCTTC. Residues: CASSVGNTNYGYTF. The chain joins TRBV9 to TRBJ1-2; D unclear. This CDR3 is built from 14 residues. Looked up from germline, CDR1 is SGDLS and CDR2 is YYNGEE. The V gene lost 0 bases and the J gene lost 2 bases, with 8 bases spanning the gap.

In its sample, this clonotype was seen many times. The genes are TRBV9 and TRBJ1-2, with unresolved D. Per germline, CDR1 SGDLS and CDR2 YYNGEE. The V and J ends lost 4 bases and 3 bases respectively, with 19 bases between them. CDR3 length equals 16 residues. CDR3 sequence (DNA): TGTGCCAGCAGCCCCCAAAGCAGGCGGGGTGACTATGGCTACACCTTC. It codes for CASSPQSRRGDYGYTF. Combining the CDR3 with reference TRBV9 and TRBJ1-2 gives the whole variable domain DSGVTQTPKHLITATGQRVTLRCSPRSGDLSVYWYQQSLDQGLQFLIQYYNGEERAKGNILERFSAQQFPDLHSELNLSSLELGDSALYFCASSPQSRRGDYGYTFGSGTRLTVV.

Many counts were recorded for this clonotype. CDR3 region: CSAAGRTPYEQYF. The CDR3 DNA reads as TGCAGTGCTGCCGGGAGAACCCCCTACGAGCAGTACTTC. V and J are TRBV20-1 and TRBJ2-7; a weak D match, TRBD2 (6 bases). The germline CDR1 and CDR2 sequences are DFQATT and SNEGSKA (reference sequence). V shed 5 bases and J shed 2 bases, with 13 bases lying between them. The CDR3 extends over 13 amino acids.

For the CDR3, the DNA is TGTGCCAGCTTCGTAACGGCTACCTATGGCTACACCTTC. The encoded protein is CASFVTATYGYTF. The chain carries TRBV25-1 and TRBJ1-2; no clear D. This CDR3 is 13 amino acids long. Per germline, CDR1 MGHDK and CDR2 SYGVNS. Between the trimmed V and J ends, which lost 8 bases and 4 bases, there was a span of 14 bases.

The chain employs TRBV20-1 and TRBJ2-7, with D perhaps matching TRBD1 (6 bases). The CDR3 is 13 residues long. Per the germline V gene, CDR1 is DFQATT and CDR2 is SNEGSKA (reference sequence). The germline V and J ends were trimmed by 6 bases and 5 bases, with 17 bases remaining between them. The CDR3 nucleotides read TGCAGTGCCCTGAATCAGGGGTTCGACGAGCAGTACTTC. Protein product: CSALNQGFDEQYF.

This clonotype was detected only once. This may come from a read error, since a much larger clone is one base off. This chain connects TRBV7-2 to TRBJ2-5; D not resolved. V was cut by 5 bases and J by 4 bases, with 14 bases left in between. Germline values: CDR1 SGHTA, CDR2 FQGNSA. The CDR3 loop spans 14 amino acids. The CDR3 loop is CASSISGNRETQYF. The CDR3 nucleotides are TGTGCCAGCAGCATAAGTGGGAATAGAGAGACCCAGTACTTC.

This rearrangement joins TRBV6-1 to TRBJ2-7; D is perhaps TRBD2 (6 bases). CDR3 length: 14 amino acids. The ends were cut back, 6 bases at V and 3 bases at J, with 15 bases in the middle. Germline CDR1 reads MNHNS; CDR2 reads SASEGT. The CDR3 region is CASSEPRRGYEQYF. Written as DNA, the CDR3 is TGTGCCAGCAGCGAGCCGAGGAGGGGCTACGAGCAGTACTTC.

This clonotype showed up just a few times. The V gene is TRBV20-1, the J gene TRBJ1-5, with 9 bases lining up with TRBD1. Germline-derived CDR1 and CDR2 are DFQATT and SNEGSKA (reference sequence). CDR3 length equals 15 residues. The J segment lost 7 bases and the V segment lost 1 base, leaving 8 bases of the junction unmatched. CDR3 nucleotides: TGCAGTGCTAGAGTTAACAGGGGGCTTGGGCAGCCCCAGCATTTT. This encodes CSARVNRGLGQPQHF.

This clonotype showed up many times. The V gene is TRBV15, the J gene TRBJ2-6; no clear D. V was shortened by 0 bases and J by 0 bases, with 6 bases between the two germline ends. Germline lookup yields CDR1 LNHNV and CDR2 YYDKDF (reference sequence). The CDR3 runs 16 residues. CDR3 sequence: CATSRDSGSGANVLTF. CDR3 coding DNA: TGTGCCACCAGCAGAGATTCGGGCTCTGGGGCCAACGTCCTGACTTTC.

This clonotype has at least ten counts. The chain recombines TRBV7-2 with TRBJ1-2; no clear D gene. The CDR3 is made up of 14 amino acids. CDR1 is SGHTA, CDR2 FQGNSA, per germline. V was shortened by 1 base and J by 8 bases, with 14 bases between the two germline ends. In DNA form, the CDR3 reads TGTGCCAGCAGCTTAGGGGCGGGGAAGGGAGGCTACACCTTC. It is translated as CASSLGAGKGGYTF.

V gene TRBV7-9 combines with J gene TRBJ2-6; 10 bases agree with TRBD1. V lost 5 bases, J lost 0 bases, and 7 bases stayed unmatched. There are 18 residues in the CDR3. CDR1 is SEHNR, CDR2 FQNEAQ, per germline (reference sequence). CDR3 DNA: TGTGCCAGCAGCGATAGGACAGGGGGTCCCTCTGGGGCCAACGTCCTGACTTTC. Protein: CASSDRTGGPSGANVLTF.

The chain uses TRBV4-3 and TRBJ2-1; D perhaps matches TRBD2 (5 bases). CDR1 and CDR2 (germline): LGHNA, YSLEER. The CDR3 is made up of 13 amino acids. V gave up 1 base and J gave up 10 bases, with 11 bases separating them. CDR3 protein: CASSQGLWREQFF. The CDR3 DNA sequence: TGCGCCAGCAGCCAAGGATTGTGGAGGGAGCAGTTCTTC.